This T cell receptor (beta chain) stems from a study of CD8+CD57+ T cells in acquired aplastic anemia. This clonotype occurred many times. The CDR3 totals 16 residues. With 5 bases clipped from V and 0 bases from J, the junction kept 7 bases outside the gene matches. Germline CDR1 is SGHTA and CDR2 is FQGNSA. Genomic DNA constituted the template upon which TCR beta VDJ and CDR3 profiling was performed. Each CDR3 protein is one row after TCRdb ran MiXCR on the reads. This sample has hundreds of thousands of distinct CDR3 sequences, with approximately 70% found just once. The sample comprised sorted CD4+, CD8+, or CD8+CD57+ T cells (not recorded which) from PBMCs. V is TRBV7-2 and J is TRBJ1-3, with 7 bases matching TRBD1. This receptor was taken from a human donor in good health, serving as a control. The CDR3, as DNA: TGTGCCAGCAGCGCAAGGACAGGTAGCTCTGGAAACACCATATATTTT. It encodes CASSARTGSSGNTIYF. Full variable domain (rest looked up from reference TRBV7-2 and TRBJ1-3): GAGVSQSPSNKVTEKGKDVELRCDPISGHTALYWYRQSLGQGLEFLIYFQGNSAPDKSGLPSDRFSAERTGGSVSTLTIQRTQQEDSAVYLCASSARTGSSGNTIYFGEGSWLTVV.